The clone carrying this T cell receptor (beta chain) has more than one count but fewer than ten. Its target is unknown. This sample is drawn from a study of identical twins. Overall study results and limits: Fewer insertions characterized abundant cord blood beta clonotypes, whereas memory repertoires showed none. The study reached conclusions through statistical analysis that was cross-sectional, not following the same donors.

TCRdb independently ran MiXCR on the 5' RACE reads; one entry per CDR3 protein. Among about 150,000 distinct CDR3 sequences listed, 3% to 4.5% were seen once. CDR3 size: 19 residues. Trimming took off 4 bases at V and 3 bases at J, with 26 bases between the two ends. The germline gives CDR1 SGHRS, CDR2 YFSETQ. The chain carries TRBV5-1 and TRBJ2-1, with a tentative D call TRBD2 (5 bases). The TCR comes from a man aged 18 to 29 in good health. The sequencing input was memory T cells sorted from blood. The DNA of the CDR3 is TGCGCCAGCAGCCGCGGCCAGCCTCCCGGACTTTCTTACTACAATGAGCAGTTCTTC. Protein sequence: CASSRGQPPGLSYYNEQFF.